Each of the 14 T cell receptor beta chains below was sequenced from the same sample in a study of cytomegalovirus exposure and HLA in healthy donors. The PCR used 60 Vbeta and 13 Jbeta primers. The repertoire was sequenced with immunoSEQ multiplex PCR; TCRdb's copy has only in-frame clones and lacks some. The profile shows about 140,000 clones, about 10% of them singletons. The sequencing input was PBMCs. Every receptor here comes from a woman in her thirties or forties in good health and CMV-seropositive.

Of note for this clone: This sample also contains other DNA sequences that code for the same CDR3. The chain is built from TRBV6-5 and TRBJ2-7; 13 nucleotides align to TRBD2. V was clipped by 2 bases and J by 2 bases; unmatched bases: 0. CDR1 and CDR2 from the germline V gene are MNHEY and SVGAGI. This CDR3 region has 15 residues. The CDR3 sequence: CASSYGTSGTYEQYF. The CDR3 DNA sequence: TGTGCCAGCAGTTACGGGACTAGCGGGACCTACGAGCAGTACTTC.

The rearrangement links TRBV9 to TRBJ2-3, with D tentatively TRBD2 (5 bases). V lost 4 bases to trimming and J lost 0 bases, with 15 bases between them. Germline CDR1 is SGDLS and CDR2 is YYNGEE. This CDR3 has 16 residues. The CDR3 region has the DNA TGTGCCAGCAGCAGACGGTCCGGGGTTAGCACAGATACGCAGTATTTT. Translated, it gives CASSRRSGVSTDTQYF.

This chain joins TRBV5-1 and TRBJ2-6; a weak D match, TRBD2 (5 bases). There are 16 residues in the CDR3. Germline V gene data show CDR1 as SGHRS and CDR2 as YFSETQ. V was trimmed by 5 bases and J by 0 bases, leaving 12 bases between them. The CDR3 nucleotides are TGCGCCAGCAGGGAGGAGACCTCCTCTGGGGCCAACGTCCTGACTTTC. Translation: CASREETSSGANVLTF. Full variable domain (outside the CDR3, taken from reference TRBV5-1 and TRBJ2-6): KAGVTQTPRYLIKTRGQQVTLSCSPISGHRSVSWYQQTPGQGLQFLFEYFSETQRNKGNFPGRFSGRQFSNSRSEMNVSTLELGDSALYLCASREETSSGANVLTFGAGSRLTVL.

Only a few counts were recorded for this clone. This chain uses TRBV4-1 with TRBJ1-5; D is uncertain. Trimming shortened V by 1 base and J by 2 bases, and 12 bases separated the two germline ends. This CDR3 spans 16 amino acids. Germline V gene lookup returns CDR1 MGHRA and CDR2 YSYEKL. The DNA for the CDR3 is TGCGCCAGCAGCCAAGGGCCGTACCCTGGCAATCAGCCCCAGCATTTT. This encodes CASSQGPYPGNQPQHF.

The rearrangement uses TRBV18 and TRBJ2-2; 7 bases line up with TRBD2. The germline V gene has CDR1 KGHSH and CDR2 LQKENI. The V gene end was trimmed by 6 bases and the J gene end by 2 bases; junction bases not matched to a gene: 12. The CDR3 spans 17 residues. The CDR3 DNA sequence: TGTGCCAGCTCCCCAGCGGGGCAACCTGTCAACACCGGGGAGCTGTTTTTT. Protein sequence: CASSPAGQPVNTGELFF.

The rearrangement joins TRBV7-8 to TRBJ2-1; 10 nucleotides agree with TRBD1. Germline V gives CDR1 SGHVS, CDR2 FQNEAQ. The CDR3 has 16 residues. V trimming: 5 bases; J trimming: 6 bases; junction bases outside the gene matches: 10. The CDR3 bases are TGTGCCAGCAGCCCCCTGAGGACAGGGGGATCCAATGAGCAGTTCTTC. Encoded protein: CASSPLRTGGSNEQFF.

The chain is built from TRBV9 and TRBJ1-6, with a tentative D call TRBD1 (6 bases). V dropped 3 bases and J dropped 10 bases, with 11 bases sitting between them. The CDR3 is made up of 13 amino acids. Germline V gene sequence: CDR1 SGDLS, CDR2 YYNGEE. The CDR3, as DNA: TGTGCCAGCAGCGAACAGGGATACTCACCCCTCCACTTT. It encodes CASSEQGYSPLHF. Looking up the rest from reference TRBV9 and TRBJ1-6 gives the full variable domain: DSGVTQTPKHLITATGQRVTLRCSPRSGDLSVYWYQQSLDQGLQFLIQYYNGEERAKGNILERFSAQQFPDLHSELNLSSLELGDSALYFCASSEQGYSPLHFGNGTRLTVT.

This clone was observed once. The chain links TRBV2 to TRBJ2-3, with a possible D match to TRBD1 (6 bases). The V gene's germline CDR1 is SNHLY and CDR2 FYNNEI. V was shortened by 8 bases and J by 5 bases, with 20 bases between the two germline ends. The CDR3 length is 15 residues. The DNA of the CDR3 is TGTGCCAGCCGGGTGGCAGGGGTTTATGGAGATACGCAGTATTTT. This translates into CASRVAGVYGDTQYF.

V and J are TRBV4-3 and TRBJ2-5; D call uncertain. The CDR3 covers 13 residues. Germline CDR1 is LGHNA and CDR2 is YSLEER. V was cut by 1 base and J by 2 bases, with 5 bases left in between. The CDR3: CASSQARQETQYF. The CDR3 DNA follows: TGCGCCAGCAGCCAAGCGAGGCAAGAGACCCAGTACTTC.

This clone was seen a few times. The CDR3 spells CASSRGWQSEAFF. DNA for the CDR3: TGTGCCAGCTCCAGGGGGTGGCAATCTGAAGCTTTCTTT. The chain has TRBV6-5 and TRBJ1-1; the match to TRBD1 covers 7 bases. J was trimmed by 6 bases and V by 8 bases; bases with no gene match: 9. Germline V gives CDR1 MNHEY, CDR2 SVGAGI. CDR3 size: 13 residues.

This clone was seen a few times. The gene calls are TRBV5-6 and TRBJ2-7, with D perhaps TRBD1 (6 bases). This CDR3 is built from 16 residues. Per the germline V gene, CDR1 is SGHDT and CDR2 is YYEEEE. V shed 2 bases and J shed 2 bases, with 17 bases lying between them. CDR3 in amino acids: CASSLEAGARPYEQYF. DNA of the CDR3: TGTGCCAGCAGCTTAGAGGCAGGGGCCAGACCCTACGAGCAGTACTTC.

J is TRBJ1-1 and V is TRBV5-1; 9 positions agree with TRBD1. There are 14 residues in the CDR3. Germline trimming cut 4 bases from V and 4 bases from J; bases unmatched to any gene: 5. CDR1 SGHRS and CDR2 YFSETQ come from the germline V gene. CDR3 sequence: CASSTMTGGTEAFF. The CDR3 DNA reads as TGCGCCAGCAGCACCATGACAGGGGGCACTGAAGCTTTCTTT.

A few counts support this clone. For the CDR3, the DNA is TGTGCCAGCAGTGAGCGGACAGGGGGCCACTATGGCTACACCTTC. It yields the protein CASSERTGGHYGYTF. The chain is built from TRBV6-1 and TRBJ1-2, with 11 bases matching TRBD1. CDR3 size: 15 residues. From germline, CDR1 is MNHNS and CDR2 SASEGT. With V trimmed by 3 bases and J by 3 bases, 3 bases remained unmatched.

The chain employs TRBV5-1 and TRBJ2-5; tentatively, D is TRBD1 (6 bases). This CDR3 comprises 15 residues. The germline V and J ends were trimmed by 4 bases and 6 bases, with 19 bases remaining between them. CDR1 is SGHRS, CDR2 YFSETQ, per germline. CDR3 region: CASSDGPGQGQTQYF. CDR3 DNA sequence: TGCGCCAGCAGCGACGGCCCGGGACAAGGGCAGACCCAGTACTTC.